This is a list of T cell receptor beta chains from one sample in a study of beta chain features in type 1 diabetes. Sequencing used immunoSEQ multiplex PCR; TCRdb keeps in-frame clones, though not all of them. Of 240,000 or so clones in the sample, 55% to 70% are singletons; the top ten hold around 0.05%. The sample comprised naive CD4+ T cells from blood. The receptors shown here come from a man aged 30 to 45 in good health. The CDR3 runs from the conserved cysteine through the conserved F or W. Each record gives: J gene, clone size, D gene, V gene, CDR3 protein, CDR3 DNA. A D gene is named only where the DNA matches it firmly. The size field is filled for only some rows; it gives once, few, many or a size class.

J gene: TRBJ2-3; clone size: .; D gene: .; V gene: TRBV5-6; CDR3 protein: CASSRASDSTFGDTQYF; CDR3 DNA: TGTGCCAGCAGCAGAGCTTCGGACTCCACCTTTGGGGATACGCAGTATTTT
J gene: TRBJ2-3; clone size: once; D gene: .; V gene: TRBV5-6; CDR3 protein: CASSLAYRDTQYF; CDR3 DNA: TGTGCCAGCAGCTTGGCTTATCGGGATACGCAGTATTTT
J gene: TRBJ2-2; clone size: .; D gene: .; V gene: TRBV29-1; CDR3 protein: CSVEDSYTGELFF; CDR3 DNA: TGCAGCGTTGAAGATTCGTACACCGGGGAGCTGTTTTTT
J gene: TRBJ2-7; clone size: .; D gene: TRBD2; V gene: TRBV28; CDR3 protein: CASSLLAGTEQYF; CDR3 DNA: TGTGCCAGCAGCCTACTAGCGGGCACGGAGCAGTACTTC
J gene: TRBJ2-1; clone size: .; D gene: .; V gene: TRBV29-1; CDR3 protein: CSVESADEQFF; CDR3 DNA: TGCAGCGTTGAATCCGCGGATGAGCAGTTCTTC
J gene: TRBJ2-3; clone size: .; D gene: TRBD2; V gene: TRBV2; CDR3 protein: CASSEGGTTRFTDTQYF; CDR3 DNA: TGTGCCAGCAGTGAAGGCGGGACTACAAGGTTCACAGATACGCAGTATTTT
J gene: TRBJ2-3; clone size: few; D gene: .; V gene: TRBV7-2; CDR3 protein: CASSLRSGTDTQYF; CDR3 DNA: TGTGCCAGCAGCTTAAGAAGCGGCACAGATACGCAGTATTTT
J gene: TRBJ2-2; clone size: .; D gene: .; V gene: TRBV29-1; CDR3 protein: CSGNLFTGELFF; CDR3 DNA: TGCAGCGGCAACCTCTTCACCGGGGAGCTGTTTTTT
J gene: TRBJ2-7; clone size: .; D gene: .; V gene: TRBV9; CDR3 protein: CASSAGTDYEQYF; CDR3 DNA: TGTGCCAGCAGCGCTGGGACTGACTACGAGCAGTACTTC
J gene: TRBJ1-2; clone size: .; D gene: TRBD1; V gene: TRBV15; CDR3 protein: CATSREGQIYGYTF; CDR3 DNA: TGTGCCACCAGCAGAGAGGGACAGATTTATGGCTACACCTTC
J gene: TRBJ2-7; clone size: .; D gene: .; V gene: TRBV30; CDR3 protein: CAWRGGYEQYF; CDR3 DNA: TGTGCCTGGAGGGGGGGATACGAGCAGTACTTC
J gene: TRBJ2-2; clone size: few; D gene: .; V gene: TRBV29-1; CDR3 protein: CSVVVGSATGELFF; CDR3 DNA: TGCAGCGTTGTTGTAGGGTCCGCCACCGGGGAGCTGTTTTTT
J gene: TRBJ2-5; clone size: .; D gene: .; V gene: TRBV25-1; CDR3 protein: CASSQGSPQETQYF; CDR3 DNA: TGTGCCAGCAGTCAGGGGTCCCCCCAAGAGACCCAGTACTTC
J gene: TRBJ2-7; clone size: .; D gene: .; V gene: TRBV29-1; CDR3 protein: CSVVGRTYEQYF; CDR3 DNA: TGCAGCGTTGTCGGACGGACCTACGAGCAGTACTTC
J gene: TRBJ2-1; clone size: .; D gene: TRBD1; V gene: TRBV9; CDR3 protein: CASSVVTGSYNEQFF; CDR3 DNA: TGTGCCAGCAGCGTTGTGACAGGGTCCTACAATGAGCAGTTCTTC
J gene: TRBJ2-1; clone size: .; D gene: .; V gene: TRBV30; CDR3 protein: CASASDSYNEQFF; CDR3 DNA: TGTGCCTCCGCATCGGACAGCTACAATGAGCAGTTCTTC
J gene: TRBJ2-3; clone size: .; D gene: .; V gene: TRBV6-6; CDR3 protein: CASRRPAGNTDTQYF; CDR3 DNA: TGTGCCAGCCGCCGACCGGCAGGCAACACAGATACGCAGTATTTT
J gene: TRBJ2-3; clone size: .; D gene: .; V gene: TRBV5-6; CDR3 protein: CASSSGQRTDTQYF; CDR3 DNA: TGTGCCAGCAGCTCCGGACAGCGCACAGATACGCAGTATTTT
J gene: TRBJ2-5; clone size: once; D gene: .; V gene: TRBV9; CDR3 protein: CASSVHLKGETQYF; CDR3 DNA: TGTGCCAGCAGCGTTCATTTGAAAGGGGAGACCCAGTACTTC
J gene: TRBJ1-1; clone size: .; D gene: TRBD1; V gene: TRBV30; CDR3 protein: CAWSTQTGGNTEAFF; CDR3 DNA: TGTGCCTGGAGTACACAGACAGGGGGGAACACTGAAGCTTTCTTT
J gene: TRBJ2-3; clone size: .; D gene: .; V gene: TRBV29-1; CDR3 protein: CSVRGLYTDTQYF; CDR3 DNA: TGCAGCGTTAGGGGCCTCTACACAGATACGCAGTATTTT
J gene: TRBJ2-7; clone size: few; D gene: .; V gene: TRBV30; CDR3 protein: CAWSGRGRGGEQYF; CDR3 DNA: TGTGCCTGGAGCGGACGGGGCAGGGGAGGCGAGCAGTACTTC
J gene: TRBJ1-1; clone size: .; D gene: .; V gene: TRBV7-2; CDR3 protein: CASSLHRNTEAFF; CDR3 DNA: TGTGCCAGCAGCTTACACAGGAACACTGAAGCTTTCTTT
J gene: TRBJ2-6; clone size: .; D gene: .; V gene: TRBV28; CDR3 protein: CASSLSGSGANVLTF; CDR3 DNA: TGTGCCAGCAGTTTAAGCGGGTCTGGGGCCAACGTCCTGACTTTC
J gene: TRBJ2-1; clone size: .; D gene: TRBD2; V gene: TRBV29-1; CDR3 protein: CSVLRLAGDYNEQFF; CDR3 DNA: TGCAGCGTTCTCCGACTAGCGGGAGACTACAATGAGCAGTTCTTC
J gene: TRBJ1-5; clone size: .; D gene: TRBD1; V gene: TRBV9; CDR3 protein: CASSGTGGGQPQHF; CDR3 DNA: TGTGCCAGCAGCGGGACAGGTGGAGGTCAGCCCCAGCATTTT
J gene: TRBJ2-1; clone size: .; D gene: .; V gene: TRBV7-2; CDR3 protein: CASSLGSAGMYNEQFF; CDR3 DNA: TGTGCCAGCAGCTTAGGTAGCGCGGGCATGTACAATGAGCAGTTCTTC
J gene: TRBJ2-7; clone size: .; D gene: .; V gene: TRBV6-5; CDR3 protein: CASSSTGQFYEQYF; CDR3 DNA: TGTGCCAGCAGCTCCACCGGCCAGTTCTACGAGCAGTACTTC
J gene: TRBJ2-1; clone size: once; D gene: .; V gene: TRBV11-2; CDR3 protein: CASSLGSPFDEQFF; CDR3 DNA: TGTGCCAGCAGCTTAGGGTCGCCCTTCGATGAGCAGTTCTTC
J gene: TRBJ2-3; clone size: .; D gene: TRBD2; V gene: TRBV14; CDR3 protein: CASSQPSGGTRNTQYF; CDR3 DNA: TGTGCCAGCAGCCAACCTAGCGGGGGGACTAGGAATACGCAGTATTTT
J gene: TRBJ2-1; clone size: .; D gene: .; V gene: TRBV7-2; CDR3 protein: CASSFPRAYNEQFF; CDR3 DNA: TGTGCCAGCAGCTTTCCCCGGGCCTACAATGAGCAGTTCTTC
J gene: TRBJ2-7; clone size: few; D gene: .; V gene: TRBV29-1; CDR3 protein: CSVEVAVYEQYF; CDR3 DNA: TGCAGCGTTGAAGTTGCGGTTTACGAGCAGTACTTC
J gene: TRBJ2-5; clone size: .; D gene: TRBD2; V gene: TRBV11-2; CDR3 protein: CASSLDGRTRDF; CDR3 DNA: TGTGCCAGCAGCTTAGACGGGAGGACCAGGGACTTC
J gene: TRBJ2-1; clone size: .; D gene: .; V gene: TRBV5-1; CDR3 protein: CASSLEGHSYNEQFF; CDR3 DNA: TGCGCCAGCAGCTTGGAGGGCCACTCCTACAATGAGCAGTTCTTC
J gene: TRBJ1-6; clone size: .; D gene: .; V gene: TRBV30; CDR3 protein: CAWSVERDSPLHF; CDR3 DNA: TGTGCCTGGAGTGTAGAGAGAGATTCACCCCTCCACTTT
J gene: TRBJ2-3; clone size: .; D gene: .; V gene: TRBV7-9; CDR3 protein: CASSGDTQYF; CDR3 DNA: TGTGCCAGCAGTGGGGATACGCAGTATTTT
J gene: TRBJ2-3; clone size: few; D gene: TRBD2; V gene: TRBV7-9; CDR3 protein: CASSWGLSTDTQYF; CDR3 DNA: TGTGCCAGCAGTTGGGGACTAAGCACAGATACGCAGTATTTT
J gene: TRBJ2-1; clone size: .; D gene: .; V gene: TRBV7-2; CDR3 protein: CASSLEVNEQFF; CDR3 DNA: TGTGCCAGCAGCTTAGAGGTCAATGAGCAGTTCTTC
J gene: TRBJ2-3; clone size: .; D gene: TRBD2; V gene: TRBV25-1; CDR3 protein: CASSDPGLAGEGTDTQYF; CDR3 DNA: TGTGCCAGCAGTGATCCCGGACTAGCGGGAGAAGGAACAGATACGCAGTATTTT
J gene: TRBJ2-1; clone size: once; D gene: .; V gene: TRBV30; CDR3 protein: CAWSGGYNEQFF; CDR3 DNA: TGTGCCTGGAGTGGCGGCTACAATGAGCAGTTCTTC
J gene: TRBJ2-7; clone size: .; D gene: .; V gene: TRBV6-6; CDR3 protein: CASLGGTAYEQYF; CDR3 DNA: TGTGCCAGCTTGGGCGGGACAGCCTACGAGCAGTACTTC
J gene: TRBJ1-2; clone size: .; D gene: .; V gene: TRBV30; CDR3 protein: CAWTLLRDGYTF; CDR3 DNA: TGTGCCTGGACCCTATTGAGAGATGGCTACACCTTC
J gene: TRBJ2-4; clone size: .; D gene: .; V gene: TRBV2; CDR3 protein: CASSDGNIQYF; CDR3 DNA: TGTGCCAGCAGTGACGGAAACATTCAGTACTTC
J gene: TRBJ2-1; clone size: few; D gene: TRBD2; V gene: TRBV29-1; CDR3 protein: CSALSGLAGIREQFF; CDR3 DNA: TGCAGCGCGCTGTCTGGACTAGCGGGAATCAGGGAGCAGTTCTTC
J gene: TRBJ2-1; clone size: .; D gene: .; V gene: TRBV18; CDR3 protein: CASSAKKVDEQFF; CDR3 DNA: TGTGCCAGCTCAGCAAAGAAAGTCGATGAGCAGTTCTTC